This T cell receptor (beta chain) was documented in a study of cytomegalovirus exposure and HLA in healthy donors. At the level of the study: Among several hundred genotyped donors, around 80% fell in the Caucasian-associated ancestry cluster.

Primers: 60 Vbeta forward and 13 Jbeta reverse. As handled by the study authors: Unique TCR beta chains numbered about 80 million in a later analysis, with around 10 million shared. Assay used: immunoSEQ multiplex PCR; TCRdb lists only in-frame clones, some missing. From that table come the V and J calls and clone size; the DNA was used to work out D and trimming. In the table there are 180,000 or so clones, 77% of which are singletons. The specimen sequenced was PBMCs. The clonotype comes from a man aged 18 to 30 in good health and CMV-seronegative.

The CDR3: CASSPRTGGNSPLHF. The CDR3 nucleotides read TGTGCCAGCAGCCCCCGGACAGGGGGGAATTCACCCCTCCACTTT. The chain is built from TRBV9 and TRBJ1-6, with 10 bases aligning to TRBD1. This CDR3 comprises 15 residues. Germline assignment: CDR1 SGDLS and CDR2 YYNGEE. V was clipped by 4 bases and J by 7 bases; unmatched bases: 5.